This entry describes one T cell receptor (beta chain). Its antigen is undetermined. This sample was taken from a study of CD8+CD57+ T cells in acquired aplastic anemia. Study summary: Mean DNA quantity obtained from sorted CD4+ and CD8+ cells was 3 to 4 ug. Whole-study findings and limits: There were about 27 CD8+ CDR3 sequences that occurred in both patients and controls.

Genomic DNA constituted the template upon which TCR beta VDJ and CDR3 profiling was performed. From the reads, TCRdb called clonotypes with MiXCR, one entry per CDR3 protein. Among 250,000 to 300,000 distinct CDR3 sequences, roughly 50% were seen once, and the ten largest hold roughly 8%. With 5 bases removed from V and 8 bases from J, the gap between germline ends came to 9 bases. Germline CDR1 DFQATT, CDR2 SNEGSKA (reference sequence). CDR3 size: 10 residues. Material for sequencing was sorted CD4+, CD8+, or CD8+CD57+ T cells (not recorded which) from PBMCs. The rearrangement links TRBV20-1 to TRBJ1-1; possibly TRBD1 for D (5 bases). The sequence derives from a human donor with severe aplastic anemia or a healthy control (not recorded which). The CDR3 DNA sequence: TGCAGTGCTGGAGGGGCCGAAGCTTTCTTT. It codes for CSAGGAEAFF.